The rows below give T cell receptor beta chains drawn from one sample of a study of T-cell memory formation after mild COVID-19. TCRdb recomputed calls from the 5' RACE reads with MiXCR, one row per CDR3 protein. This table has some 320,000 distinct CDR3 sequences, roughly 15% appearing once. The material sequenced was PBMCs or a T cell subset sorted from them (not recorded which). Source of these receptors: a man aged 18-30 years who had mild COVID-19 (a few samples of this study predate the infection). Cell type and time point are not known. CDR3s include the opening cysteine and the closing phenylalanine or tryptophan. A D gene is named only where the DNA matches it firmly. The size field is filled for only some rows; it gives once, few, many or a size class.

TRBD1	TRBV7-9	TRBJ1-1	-	TGTGCCAGCAGCTCAATTATAGGGGGCGCGAACACTGAAGCTTTCTTT	CASSSIIGGANTEAFF
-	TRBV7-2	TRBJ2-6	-	TGTGCCAGCAGCTTTGCATCGGCCCCTGGGGCCAACGTCCTGACTTTC	CASSFASAPGANVLTF
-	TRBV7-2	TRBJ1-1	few	TGTGCCAGCAGCCAGGGACGGCTGAACACTGAAGCTTTCTTT	CASSQGRLNTEAFF
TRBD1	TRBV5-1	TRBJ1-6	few	TGCGCCAGCAGCTTACAGGGGACCCCCCAGGGATCACCCCTCCACTTT	CASSLQGTPQGSPLHF
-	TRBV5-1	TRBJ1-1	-	TGCGCCAGCAGCTGGGGCCCCGCAGGGACGGTCACTGAAGCTTTCTTT	CASSWGPAGTVTEAFF
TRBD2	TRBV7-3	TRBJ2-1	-	TGTGCCAGCAGTCCGGGACTAGCGCGTACCTACAATGAGCAGTTCTTC	CASSPGLARTYNEQFF
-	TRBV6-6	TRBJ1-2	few	TGTGCCAGCAGCCCTCCCGGGGGGCTAGGGGGCTACACCTTC	CASSPPGGLGGYTF
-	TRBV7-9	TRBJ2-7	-	TGTGCCAGCAGCCCACCTTTCGTGAACCTGTACGAGCAGTACTTC	CASSPPFVNLYEQYF
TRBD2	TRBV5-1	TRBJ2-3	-	TGCGCCAGCAGCTTGAGGTCTAGCGGGGGTGGGCCAGATACGCAGTATTTT	CASSLRSSGGGPDTQYF
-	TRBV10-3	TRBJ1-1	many	TGTGCCATCAGGGATGACAGGTCGGGCACTGAAGCTTTCTTT	CAIRDDRSGTEAFF
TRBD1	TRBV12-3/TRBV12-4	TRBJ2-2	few	TGTGCCAGCAGTTACGGACAGGGGGCCGGGGAGCTGTTTTTT	CASSYGQGAGELFF
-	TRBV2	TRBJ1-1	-	TGTGCCAGCAGTGAGTTCTCAAACACTGAAGCTTTCTTT	CASSEFSNTEAFF
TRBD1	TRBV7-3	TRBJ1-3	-	TGTGCCAGCAGCTTAACCGGGACAGGGACAGGAAACACCATATATTTT	CASSLTGTGTGNTIYF
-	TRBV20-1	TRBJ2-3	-	TGCAGTGCCAAGGGGGGAGGGATGGCAGATACGCAGTATTTT	CSAKGGGMADTQYF
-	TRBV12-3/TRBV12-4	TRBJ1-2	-	TGTGCCAGCAGTTTAAATGGCTACACCTTC	CASSLNGYTF
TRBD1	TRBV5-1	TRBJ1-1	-	TGCGCCAGCAGCTTGGGGCTGTACGGACAGGGAACTGAAGCTTTCTTT	CASSLGLYGQGTEAFF
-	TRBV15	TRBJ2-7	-	TGTGCCACCAGCAGAGATGTGGGTCTTTACTACGAGCAGTACTTC	CATSRDVGLYYEQYF
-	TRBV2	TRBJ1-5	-	TGTGCCAGCACCCCCCGGGGTGGAGGGGATCAGCCCCAGCATTTT	CASTPRGGGDQPQHF
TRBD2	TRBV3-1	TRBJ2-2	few	TGTGCCAGCAGCCAAGCACCGTGGCGGGGGGCCCGGGAGCTGTTTTTT	CASSQAPWRGARELFF
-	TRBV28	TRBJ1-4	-	TGTGCCAGCAGTGGCGTCACAGGAACAACTAATGAAAAACTGTTTTTT	CASSGVTGTTNEKLFF
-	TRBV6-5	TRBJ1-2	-	TGTGCCAGCAGTTACTCGGGTCCGTCGGAGGATGGCTACACCTTC	CASSYSGPSEDGYTF
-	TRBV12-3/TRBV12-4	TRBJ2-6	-	TGTGCCAGCAGTCCTGACAGGACTGGGGCCAACGTCCTGACTTTC	CASSPDRTGANVLTF
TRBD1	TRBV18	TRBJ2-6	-	TGTGCCAGCTCACCGACAGGGGAGGCTGGGGCCAACGTCCTGACTTTC	CASSPTGEAGANVLTF
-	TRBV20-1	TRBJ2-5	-	TGCAGTGCTAGAGATGTACTGACGTACCAAGAGACCCAGTACTTC	CSARDVLTYQETQYF
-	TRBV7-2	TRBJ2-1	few	TGTGCCAGCAGCCTCAGAAGAGGGTTGAACAATGAGCAGTTCTTC	CASSLRRGLNNEQFF
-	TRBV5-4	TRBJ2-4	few	TGTGCCAGCAGCTCCCTGACAGACTTAGCCAAAAACATTCAGTACTTC	CASSSLTDLAKNIQYF
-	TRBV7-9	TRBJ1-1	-	TGTGCCAGCAGCGTACGGGGGCACGCTGAAGCTTTCTTT	CASSVRGHAEAFF
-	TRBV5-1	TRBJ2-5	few	TGCGCCAGCAGTTTAGCCCCGGGCTCGGACCGGCGTGGGGAGACCCAGTACTTC	CASSLAPGSDRRGETQYF
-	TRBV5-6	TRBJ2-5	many	TGTGCCAGCAGCTTGGACGAGAAAGAGACCCAGTACTTC	CASSLDEKETQYF
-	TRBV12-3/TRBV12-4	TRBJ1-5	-	TGTGCCAGCAGTTTAGGGGGGAATCATCAGCCCCAGCATTTT	CASSLGGNHQPQHF
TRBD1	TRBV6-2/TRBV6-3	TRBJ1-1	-	TGTGCCAGCAGTTACTGGGGACAGACTGAAGCTTTCTTT	CASSYWGQTEAFF
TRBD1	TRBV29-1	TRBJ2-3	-	TGCAGCGTTGTTCAGGGGGAGACAGATACGCAGTATTTT	CSVVQGETDTQYF
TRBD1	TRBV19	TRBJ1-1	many	TGTGCCAGTACCGACGGGACAGACCGAATGAACACTGAAGCTTTCTTT	CASTDGTDRMNTEAFF
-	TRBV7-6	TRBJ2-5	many	TGTGCCAGCGGCTACAGGGTCGGGGAGACCCAGTACTTC	CASGYRVGETQYF
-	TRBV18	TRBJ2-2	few	TGTGCCAGCTCACCTTCATCCAGGGCCGGGGAGCTGTTTTTT	CASSPSSRAGELFF
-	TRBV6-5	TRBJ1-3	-	TGTGCCAGCAGCCCGGGGGTAGCGGGAAACACCATATATTTT	CASSPGVAGNTIYF